This T cell receptor beta chain was captured in a study of blood T cell repertoires in COVID-19. Turning to the study itself: Acute and convalescent COVID-19 samples came from the United States, Italy and Spain. From T cells, B-cell-depleted T cells, or PBMCs came the material, which was cDNA or gDNA.

Original analysis: Estimation of nucleated cell counts relied on the amplification of reference gene primers. Sequencing was performed with immunoSEQ multiplex PCR; in TCRdb, only in-frame clones are kept and a portion is missing. For V, J and clone size, that table is used; D and trimming come from the DNA. The sample lists 40,000 to 50,000 clones; about 75% were seen once. Germline assignment: CDR1 MNHEY and CDR2 SVGAGI. This CDR3 comprises 14 residues. Trimming left V 2 bases short and J 1 base short, with 8 bases between. The material sequenced was peripheral blood. The sequence was collected from a man in his sixties or seventies with active or convalescent COVID-19. This chain connects TRBV6-5 to TRBJ1-1, with D perhaps matching TRBD1 (6 bases). In DNA, the CDR3 is TGTGCCAGCAGTTACGACAGGAGGAACACTGAAGCTTTCTTT. This translates into CASSYDRRNTEAFF.